The 14 T cell receptor beta chains presented below share a single source sample, sequenced in a study of T cells in Graves' hyperthyroidism and ophthalmopathy. TCR beta CDR3 sequences were amplified from RNA transcripts. HTBI primers were the set used in a first-round RT-PCR of the TCR CDR3. TCRdb re-derived calls from the multiplex PCR reads in MiXCR, one entry per CDR3 protein. The sample includes approximately 360,000 distinct CDR3 sequences, 15% to 17% seen only once; the top ten take roughly 25%. The specimen was blood. These receptors all stem from a woman younger than 30 with Graves' hyperthyroidism that later progressed to Graves' ophthalmopathy.

With respect to this clonotype: One junction end disagrees with the germline gene, perhaps due to a read error. The rearrangement joins TRBV20-1 to TRBJ2-1, with 11 positions matching TRBD2. Germline V gene lookup returns CDR1 DFQATT and CDR2 SNEGSKA (reference sequence). This CDR3 has 18 amino acids. CDR3 coding DNA: TGCAGTGCTAGAAGTATCAGTCTAGCGGGAGGAGAATACAGTGAGCAGTTCTTC. This gives the protein CSARSISLAGGEYSEQFF.

The CDR3 region is CAWTSQGGYTF. In DNA form, the CDR3 reads TGTGCCTGGACCTCACAGGGGGGCTACACCTTC. The rearrangement joins TRBV30 to TRBJ1-2; TRBD1 agrees at 7 bases. Per germline, CDR1 GTSNPN and CDR2 SVGIG (reference sequence). With 4 bases clipped from V and 8 bases from J, the junction kept 4 bases outside the gene matches. This CDR3 region has 11 residues.

The rearrangement uses TRBV9 and TRBJ2-5, with no clear D. CDR1 and CDR2 from the germline V gene are SGDLS and YYNGEE. The CDR3 totals 16 residues. Between the trimmed V and J ends, which lost 0 bases and 3 bases, there was a span of 15 bases. The CDR3: CASSVERKAPKETQYF. The CDR3 nucleotides are TGTGCCAGCAGCGTAGAAAGGAAGGCCCCCAAAGAGACCCAGTACTTC.

The chain recombines TRBV4-3 with TRBJ2-7, with D perhaps TRBD1 (5 bases). Germline CDR1 LGHNA, CDR2 YSLEER. The CDR3 covers 15 residues. The V and J ends lost 0 bases and 2 bases respectively, with 11 bases between them. CDR3 residues: CASSQDRAGPYEQYF. The CDR3 nucleotides are TGCGCCAGCAGCCAAGATCGGGCAGGGCCCTACGAGCAGTACTTC.

Turning to this clonotype: This sequence may be a read error, since a much larger clone differs from it by one base. This chain links TRBV27 with TRBJ2-1; D not certain. This CDR3 is 15 amino acids long. Trimming stripped 8 bases from V and 5 bases from J, with 19 bases between. Germline lookup yields CDR1 MNHEY and CDR2 SMNVEV (reference sequence). CDR3 coding DNA: TGTGCCAGCTCGCGTTGGTATCTCGCACACAATGAGCAGTTCTTC. Protein sequence: CASSRWYLAHNEQFF.

This clonotype has at least ten counts. The chain recombines TRBV30 with TRBJ2-5, with D tentatively TRBD2 (5 bases). V lost 3 bases and J 6 bases, leaving 8 bases between the germline ends. CDR3 length: 11 residues. Looked up from germline, CDR1 is GTSNPN and CDR2 is SVGIG (reference sequence). CDR3 DNA: TGTGCCTGGAGCGGACTGAAGACCCAGTACTTC. Its translation: CAWSGLKTQYF.

This clonotype was recorded many times. The rearrangement links TRBV6-1 to TRBJ2-7; TRBD1 agrees at 10 bases. The junction had 1 base not matched to a gene; V was cut back by 3 bases and J by 2 bases. Germline loops: CDR1 MNHNS, CDR2 SASEGT. There are 14 residues in the CDR3. In DNA form, the CDR3 reads TGTGCCAGCAGTGATGGACAGGGGGCCTACGAGCAGTACTTC. Its protein product is CASSDGQGAYEQYF.

This clonotype was observed at least ten times. The chain recombines TRBV28 with TRBJ1-4, with 7 bases lining up with TRBD1. Trimming removed 7 bases from V and 7 bases from J; junction bases left unmatched: 6. CDR3 length: 13 amino acids. Per germline, CDR1 MDHEN and CDR2 SYDVKM. The CDR3 nucleotides are TGTGCCAGCAAAACAGGGGCCGCTGAAAAACTGTTTTTT. Translation gives CASKTGAAEKLFF.

This clonotype was seen repeatedly, ten times or more. The rearrangement joins TRBV28 to TRBJ2-5; D unresolved. This CDR3 contains 14 residues. With 6 bases removed from V and 2 bases from J, the gap between germline ends came to 13 bases. Germline-derived CDR1 and CDR2 are MDHEN and SYDVKM. The CDR3 nucleotides read TGTGCCAGCAGCCCATCGGATGGTCAAGAGACCCAGTACTTC. This gives the protein CASSPSDGQETQYF.

To note about this clonotype: Just one base apart from a much larger clone, this may be a read error. The chain combines TRBV27 with TRBJ2-7, with a weak D call TRBD2 (6 bases). Per germline, CDR1 MNHEY and CDR2 SMNVEV (reference sequence). This CDR3 is built from 12 residues. CDR3 protein: CVSSGLSYEQYF. The CDR3 coding sequence is TGTGTCAGCAGCGGGCTATCCTACGAGCAGTACTTC.

This clonotype occurred many times. The chain couples TRBV7-9 to TRBJ2-3; D tentatively reads TRBD1 or TRBD2 (5 bases each). V was shortened by 5 bases and J by 11 bases, with 17 bases between the two germline ends. Germline V gene lookup returns CDR1 SEHNR and CDR2 FQNEAQ (reference sequence). CDR3 length: 13 residues. The CDR3 DNA follows: TGTGCCAGCAGCGAGGACACAGCGGTAGAGCAGTATTTT. Amino acid sequence: CASSEDTAVEQYF.

This clonotype occurred many times. The gene calls are TRBV6-2 or TRBV6-3 and TRBJ1-5; 9 bases map to TRBD1. V lost 2 bases to trimming and J lost 6 bases; unmatched junction nucleotides: 8. Germline V CDR1 and CDR2: MNHEY, SVGEGT. CDR3 size: 16 residues. The CDR3 is CASSYVQGARRQPQHF. The CDR3 nucleotides read TGTGCCAGCAGTTACGTACAGGGGGCGAGGCGTCAGCCCCAGCATTTT.

This clonotype was detected ten times or more. The chain links TRBV6-2 or TRBV6-3 to TRBJ2-5, with 9 bases identical to TRBD1. The CDR3 covers 15 residues. Germline V gene data show CDR1 as MNHEY and CDR2 as SVGEGT. V lost 4 bases, J lost 5 bases, and 8 bases stayed unmatched. The DNA of the CDR3 is TGTGCCAGCAGTTTTGGGGACAGGGATTCGGAGACCCAGTACTTC. Translated: CASSFGDRDSETQYF.

This clonotype came up many times. The CDR3 coding sequence is TGTGCCAGCAGTGAAGCTATCAGACGGAACACTGAAGCTTTCTTT. Protein product: CASSEAIRRNTEAFF. This chain uses TRBV2 with TRBJ1-1; D is uncertain. CDR3 length equals 15 residues. Between the trimmed V and J ends, which lost 0 bases and 1 base, there was a span of 9 bases. The germline gives CDR1 SNHLY, CDR2 FYNNEI.